This T cell receptor beta chain was identified during a study of CD8 T cells in Susac syndrome. TCR beta from blood CD8+ and CD4+ T cells was sequenced. Random hexamers served to reverse transcribe roughly 0.5 to 1 ug RNA. The authors amplified TCR beta CDR3 across 54 Vbeta and 13 Jbeta using immunoSEQ multiplex PCR. TCRdb fed the immunoSEQ multiplex PCR reads into MiXCR, producing one record per CDR3 protein. This sample has fewer than 100,000 distinct CDR3 sequences, with over 75% found just once. The CDR3 has 13 residues. V was cut by 7 bases and J by 5 bases, with 14 bases left in between. Germline V lookup: CDR1 SNHLY, CDR2 FYNNEI.

Sequencing was done on a sample of CD8+ T cells from PBMCs. The sequence derives from a human donor with multiple sclerosis. V is TRBV2 and J is TRBJ1-1, with a possible D match to TRBD1 (5 bases). CDR3 coding DNA: TGTGCCAGCATCCCCTGGGGGGGTACTGAAGCTTTCTTT. Translated, it gives CASIPWGGTEAFF.